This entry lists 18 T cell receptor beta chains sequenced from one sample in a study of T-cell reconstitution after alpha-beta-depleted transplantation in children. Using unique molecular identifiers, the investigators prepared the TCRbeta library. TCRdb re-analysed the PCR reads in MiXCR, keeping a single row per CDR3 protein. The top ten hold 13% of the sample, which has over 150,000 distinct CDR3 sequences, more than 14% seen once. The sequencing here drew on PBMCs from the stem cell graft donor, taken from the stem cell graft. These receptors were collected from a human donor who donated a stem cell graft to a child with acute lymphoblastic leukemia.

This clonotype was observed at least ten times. The CDR3 here is CASSLDLVAYEQYF. CDR3 in DNA: TGTGCCAGCAGCTTAGATTTGGTAGCGTACGAGCAGTACTTC. The rearrangement joins TRBV7-8 to TRBJ2-7; possible D gene TRBD2, 5 bases. The CDR3 consists of 14 residues. Germline CDR1 is SGHVS and CDR2 is FQNEAQ. The V and J ends lost 1 base and 4 bases respectively, with 11 bases between them.

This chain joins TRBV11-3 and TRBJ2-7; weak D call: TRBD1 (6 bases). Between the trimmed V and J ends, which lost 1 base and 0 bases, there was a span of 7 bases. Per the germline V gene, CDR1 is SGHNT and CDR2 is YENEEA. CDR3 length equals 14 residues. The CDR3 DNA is TGTGCCAGCAGCTTAGGGACAGCCTCCTACGAGCAGTACTTC. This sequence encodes CASSLGTASYEQYF.

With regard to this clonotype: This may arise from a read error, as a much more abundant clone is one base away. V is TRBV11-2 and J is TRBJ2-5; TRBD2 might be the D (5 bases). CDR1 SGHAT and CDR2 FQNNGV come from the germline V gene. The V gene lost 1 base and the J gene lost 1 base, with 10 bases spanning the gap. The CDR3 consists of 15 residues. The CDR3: CASSLVRVSQETQYF. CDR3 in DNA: TGTGCCAGCAGCTTAGTGCGGGTGTCCCAAGAGACCCAGTACTTC.

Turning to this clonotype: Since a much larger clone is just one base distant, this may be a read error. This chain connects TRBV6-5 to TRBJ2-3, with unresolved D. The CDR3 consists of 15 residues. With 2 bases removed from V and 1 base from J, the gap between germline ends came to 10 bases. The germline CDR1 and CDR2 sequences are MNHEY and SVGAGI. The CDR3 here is CASSYDATCTDTQYF. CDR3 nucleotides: TGTGCCAGCAGTTACGACGCTACGTGCACAGATACGCAGTATTTT.

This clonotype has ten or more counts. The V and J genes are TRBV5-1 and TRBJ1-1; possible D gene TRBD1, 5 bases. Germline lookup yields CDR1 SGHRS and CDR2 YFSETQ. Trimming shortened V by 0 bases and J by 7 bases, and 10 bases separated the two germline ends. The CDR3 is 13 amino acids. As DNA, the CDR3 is TGCGCCAGCAGCTTGGAGTCAGGGCGTGAAGCTTTCTTT. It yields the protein CASSLESGREAFF.

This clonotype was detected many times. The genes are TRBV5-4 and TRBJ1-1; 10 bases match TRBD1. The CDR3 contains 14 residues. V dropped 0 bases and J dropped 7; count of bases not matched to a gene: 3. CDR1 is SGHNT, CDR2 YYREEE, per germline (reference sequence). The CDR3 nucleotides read TGTGCCAGCAGCTTGGGACAGGGGGCGCGTGAAGCTTTCTTT. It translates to CASSLGQGAREAFF.

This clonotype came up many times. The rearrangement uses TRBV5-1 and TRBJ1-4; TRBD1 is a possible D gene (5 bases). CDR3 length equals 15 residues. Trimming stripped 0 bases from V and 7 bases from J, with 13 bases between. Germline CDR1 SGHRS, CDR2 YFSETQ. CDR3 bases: TGCGCCAGCAGCTTGGGCCGGGGCACTGGTGAAAAACTGTTTTTT. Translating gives CASSLGRGTGEKLFF.

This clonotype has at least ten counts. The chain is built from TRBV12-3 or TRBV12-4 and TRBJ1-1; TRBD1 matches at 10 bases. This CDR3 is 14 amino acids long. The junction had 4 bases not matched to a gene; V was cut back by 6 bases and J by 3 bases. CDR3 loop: CASRTDRGDTEAFF. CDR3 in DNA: TGTGCCAGCAGGACGGACAGGGGGGACACTGAAGCTTTCTTT.

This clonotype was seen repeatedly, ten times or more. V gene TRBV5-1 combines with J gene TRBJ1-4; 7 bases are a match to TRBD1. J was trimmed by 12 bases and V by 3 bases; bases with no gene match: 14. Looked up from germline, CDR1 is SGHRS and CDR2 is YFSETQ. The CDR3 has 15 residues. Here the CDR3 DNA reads TGCGCCAGCAGCTCAATCACAGGGGAGGGGTCCGAACTGTTTTTT. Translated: CASSSITGEGSELFF. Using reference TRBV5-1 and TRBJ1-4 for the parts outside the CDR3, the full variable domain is KAGVTQTPRYLIKTRGQQVTLSCSPISGHRSVSWYQQTPGQGLQFLFEYFSETQRNKGNFPGRFSGRQFSNSRSEMNVSTLELGDSALYLCASSSITGEGSELFFGSGTQLSVL.

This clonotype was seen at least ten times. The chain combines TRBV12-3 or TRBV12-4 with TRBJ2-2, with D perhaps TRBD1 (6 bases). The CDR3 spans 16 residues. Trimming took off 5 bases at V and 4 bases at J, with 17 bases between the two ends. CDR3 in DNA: TGTGCCAGCAGTGTTGGACAGAGCCTACCCACCGGGGAGCTGTTTTTT. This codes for CASSVGQSLPTGELFF.

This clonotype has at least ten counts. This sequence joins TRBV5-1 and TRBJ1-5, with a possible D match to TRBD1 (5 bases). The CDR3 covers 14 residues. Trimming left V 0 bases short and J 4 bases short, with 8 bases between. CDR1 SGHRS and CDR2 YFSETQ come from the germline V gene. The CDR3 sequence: CASSLGGINQPQHF. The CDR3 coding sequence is TGCGCCAGCAGCTTGGGGGGGATAAATCAGCCCCAGCATTTT.

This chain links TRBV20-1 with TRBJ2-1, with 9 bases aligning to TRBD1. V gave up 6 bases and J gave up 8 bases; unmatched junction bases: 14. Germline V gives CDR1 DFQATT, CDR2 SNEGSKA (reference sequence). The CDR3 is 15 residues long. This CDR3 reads CSAGPRDRGFYEQFF. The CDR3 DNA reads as TGCAGTGCGGGGCCCCGAGACAGGGGGTTCTATGAGCAGTTCTTC.

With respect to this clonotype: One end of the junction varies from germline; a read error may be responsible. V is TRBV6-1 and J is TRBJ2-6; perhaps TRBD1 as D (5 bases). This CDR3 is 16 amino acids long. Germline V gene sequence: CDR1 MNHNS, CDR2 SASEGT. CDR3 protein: CASSDRSGSGANGLTF. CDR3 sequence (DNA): TGTGCCAGCAGTGACAGGTCTGGCTCTGGGGCCAACGGCCTGACTTTC.

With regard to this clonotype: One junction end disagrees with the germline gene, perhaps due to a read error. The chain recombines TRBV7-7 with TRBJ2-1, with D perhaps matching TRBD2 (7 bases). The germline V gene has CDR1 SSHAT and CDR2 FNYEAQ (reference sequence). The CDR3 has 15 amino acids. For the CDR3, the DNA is TGTGCTAGCAGCTTAGACGGGGGGCCGCTCAATGAGCAGTTCTTC. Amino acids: CASSLDGGPLNEQFF.

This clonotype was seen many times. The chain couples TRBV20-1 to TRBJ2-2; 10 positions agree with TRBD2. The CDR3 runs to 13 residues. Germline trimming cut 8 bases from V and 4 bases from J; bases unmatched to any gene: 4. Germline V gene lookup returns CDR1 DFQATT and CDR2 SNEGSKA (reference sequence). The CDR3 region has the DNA TGCAGTTGGGTAGCGGGAGGCACCGGGGAGCTGTTTTTT. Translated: CSWVAGGTGELFF.

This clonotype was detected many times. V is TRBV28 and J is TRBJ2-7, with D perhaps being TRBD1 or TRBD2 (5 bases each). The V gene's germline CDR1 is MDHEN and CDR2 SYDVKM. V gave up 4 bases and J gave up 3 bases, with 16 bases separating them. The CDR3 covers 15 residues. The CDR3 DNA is TGTGCCAGCAGTTCCCTCACGGGACGGAGCTACGAGCAGTACTTC. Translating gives CASSSLTGRSYEQYF.

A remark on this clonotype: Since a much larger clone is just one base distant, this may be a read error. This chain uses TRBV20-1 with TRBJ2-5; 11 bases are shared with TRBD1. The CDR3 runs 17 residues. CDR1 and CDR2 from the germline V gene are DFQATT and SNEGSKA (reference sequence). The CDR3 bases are TGCTGTGCTAGAGATCCGCCTGGGACAGGGGGTCTAGAGACCCAGTACTTC. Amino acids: CCARDPPGTGGLETQYF.

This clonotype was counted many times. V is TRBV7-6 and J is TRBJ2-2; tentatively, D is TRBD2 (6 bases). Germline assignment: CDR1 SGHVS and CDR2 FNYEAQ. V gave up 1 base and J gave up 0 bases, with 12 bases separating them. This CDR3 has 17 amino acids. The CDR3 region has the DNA TGTGCCAGCAGCTTAGAGGATCTAGCGTCGAACACCGGGGAGCTGTTTTTT. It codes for CASSLEDLASNTGELFF.